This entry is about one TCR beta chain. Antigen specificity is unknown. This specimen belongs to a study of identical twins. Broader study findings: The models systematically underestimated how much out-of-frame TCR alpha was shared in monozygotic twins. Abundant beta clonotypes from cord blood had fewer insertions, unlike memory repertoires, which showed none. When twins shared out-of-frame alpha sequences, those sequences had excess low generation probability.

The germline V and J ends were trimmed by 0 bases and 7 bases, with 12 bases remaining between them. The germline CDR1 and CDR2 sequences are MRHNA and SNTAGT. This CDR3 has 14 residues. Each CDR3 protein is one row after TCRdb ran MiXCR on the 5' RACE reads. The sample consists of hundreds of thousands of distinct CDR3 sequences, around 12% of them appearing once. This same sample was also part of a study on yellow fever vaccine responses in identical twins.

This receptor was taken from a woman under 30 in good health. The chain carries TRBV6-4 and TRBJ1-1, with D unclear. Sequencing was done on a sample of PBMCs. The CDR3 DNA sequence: TGTGCCAGCAGTGACTCAGGGCGGTTTGATGAAGCTTTCTTT. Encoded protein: CASSDSGRFDEAFF.